The clone carrying this T cell receptor (beta chain) is a singleton in its sample. The data stem from a study of shared clonotypes between healthy human individuals. Profiling relied on immunoSEQ multiplex PCR, and the TCRdb table lists in-frame clones only, not all of them. Among about 2.2 million clones listed, roughly 91% were seen once. Cells designated naive CD8 were CD45RO-negative and were positively selected for CCR7, with terminally differentiated effector memory CD45RA+ cells excluded. V was trimmed by 5 bases and J by 0 bases, leaving 13 bases between them. The CDR3 has 15 residues. CDR1 is MNHNY, CDR2 SVGAGI, per germline (reference sequence).

The source is a man younger than 35 in good health. Some clones in this sample may be carry-over from other donors' samples. The sample taken for sequencing was naive CD8+ T cells from PBMCs. The chain carries TRBV6-6 and TRBJ1-1; D not resolved. CDR3 in DNA: TGTGCCAGCAGTCCCGTGAGGGTGATGAACACTGAAGCTTTCTTT. Its translation: CASSPVRVMNTEAFF.